This TCR beta chain was retrieved from a study of CD8 T cells in ankylosing spondylitis. Whole-study results and caveats: Blood of patients with ankylosing spondylitis appeared to be characterized by a TCR beta motif of several highly homologous variants. Reportedly, disease-linked clones are significantly enriched in ankylosing spondylitis patients' matched synovial fluid.

Scientists made TCR beta libraries using quantitative 5'-RACE with molecular barcodes. TCRdb ran MiXCR on the 5' RACE reads and lists one entry per CDR3 protein. Of under 850,000 distinct CDR3 sequences detected, roughly 19% appear once; the ten largest clones hold under 20%. This clonotype has just a few counts. What it binds is not known. The trim removed 7 bases at V and 1 base at J, leaving 8 bases unmatched. This CDR3 has 14 residues. From germline, CDR1 is GTSNPN and CDR2 SVGIG (reference sequence). V and J are TRBV30 and TRBJ1-1; TRBD1 matches at 8 bases. The clonotype was recovered from a male donor with ankylosing spondylitis. Sequenced sample: blood, either unsorted or a sorted T cell fraction (not recorded which). As DNA, the CDR3 is TGTGCCTTTTCCCGACAGGGGAAGAACACTGAAGCTTTCTTT. This encodes CAFSRQGKNTEAFF.